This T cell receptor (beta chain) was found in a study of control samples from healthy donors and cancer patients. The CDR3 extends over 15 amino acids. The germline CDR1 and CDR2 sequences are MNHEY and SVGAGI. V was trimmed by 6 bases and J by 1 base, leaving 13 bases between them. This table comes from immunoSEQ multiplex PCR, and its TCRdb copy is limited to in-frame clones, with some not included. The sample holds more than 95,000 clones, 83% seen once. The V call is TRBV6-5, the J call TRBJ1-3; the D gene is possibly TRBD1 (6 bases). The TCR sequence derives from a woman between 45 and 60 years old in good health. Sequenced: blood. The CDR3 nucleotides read TGTGCCAGCAGGTACCCGGGGGCGTCTGGAAACACCATATATTTT. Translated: CASRYPGASGNTIYF.